The 28 T cell receptor beta chains in this list originate from one sample, sequenced in a study of PD-L1 blockade in urothelial cancer. TCRdb keeps only in-frame clones here, not all; method: immunoSEQ multiplex PCR. The table includes just over 14,000 clones, around 89% detected once. The source was PBMCs, collected around atezolizumab (anti-PD-L1) treatment. Source of these receptors: a man aged 70-80 years with urothelial cancer.

The chain joins TRBV28 to TRBJ2-7, with TRBD2 identical over 8 bases. Germline CDR1 is MDHEN and CDR2 is SYDVKM. The length of the CDR3 is 15 residues. Losses at the gene ends were 6 bases for V and 2 bases for J; bases not matched to a gene: 9. CDR3 sequence (DNA): TGTGCCAGCAGGCCCGGGGGGGGTTTTCCCTACGAGCAGTACTTC. This encodes CASRPGGGFPYEQYF.

This chain connects TRBV15 to TRBJ1-1, with D unresolved. The CDR3 consists of 16 residues. Germline lookup yields CDR1 LNHNV and CDR2 YYDKDF (reference sequence). V dropped 0 bases and J dropped 4 bases, with 15 bases sitting between them. CDR3 in DNA: TGTGCCACCAGCAGAGATCTGGGAGCGACGGGCACTGAAGCTTTCTTT. This translates into CATSRDLGATGTEAFF.

This clone has a single count. V is TRBV9 and J is TRBJ1-2, with 9 bases fitting TRBD1. CDR3 size: 15 residues. Germline assignment: CDR1 SGDLS and CDR2 YYNGEE. Trimming took 4 bases from V and 8 from J; bases not matched to a gene: 12. The CDR3 protein is CASSPSGTGNFGYTF. The CDR3 DNA is TGTGCCAGCAGCCCATCCGGGACAGGGAATTTCGGCTACACCTTC.

J is TRBJ1-4 and V is TRBV19; D is unresolved. Germline assignment: CDR1 LNHDA and CDR2 SQIVND (reference sequence). Trimming took 5 bases from V and 6 from J, leaving 16 bases between them. The CDR3 is 15 residues long. This CDR3 is CASSSRTYLDEKLFF. CDR3 nucleotide sequence: TGTGCCAGTAGTTCGCGCACTTACCTTGATGAAAAACTGTTTTTT.

As concerns this clone: This sample also contains other DNA sequences that code for the same CDR3. The rearrangement joins TRBV9 to TRBJ1-2; perhaps TRBD1 as D (5 bases). The CDR3 totals 13 residues. V lost 0 bases to trimming and J lost 7 bases, with 10 bases between them. The V gene's germline CDR1 is SGDLS and CDR2 YYNGEE. CDR3 sequence: CASSVDRGFGYTF. The CDR3 region has the DNA TGTGCCAGCAGCGTAGATCGGGGGTTTGGCTACACCTTC.

This clone turned up a few times. The genes are TRBV2 and TRBJ2-7; TRBD1 matches at 10 bases. Looked up from germline, CDR1 is SNHLY and CDR2 is FYNNEI. This CDR3 contains 14 residues. V shed 6 bases, J shed 7 bases, and the junction held 9 bases outside the gene matches. CDR3 sequence: CASRDRGDFREQYF. CDR3 DNA: TGTGCCAGCAGGGACAGGGGGGACTTCAGGGAGCAGTACTTC.

V usage is TRBV6-4 and J usage is TRBJ2-2, with 8 bases that match TRBD2. V gave up 2 bases and J gave up 3 bases; unmatched junction bases: 2. Germline V gene sequence: CDR1 MRHNA, CDR2 SNTAGT. CDR3 length: 15 residues. The CDR3 coding sequence is TGTGCCAGCAGTGACGGTAGCGGGGACACCGGGGAGCTGTTTTTT. Protein sequence: CASSDGSGDTGELFF.

V gene TRBV6-4 combines with J gene TRBJ2-6, with D perhaps TRBD2 (7 bases). The CDR3 totals 17 residues. From germline, CDR1 is MRHNA and CDR2 SNTAGT. The germline V and J ends were trimmed by 0 bases and 3 bases, with 12 bases remaining between them. CDR3 sequence: CASSDSGGADGANVLTF. For the CDR3, the DNA is TGTGCCAGCAGTGACTCGGGGGGGGCGGATGGGGCCAACGTCCTGACTTTC.

The chain joins TRBV7-9 to TRBJ2-3; D gene uncertain. Trimming took off 5 bases at V and 2 bases at J, with 20 bases between the two ends. The CDR3 extends over 17 amino acids. The germline V gene has CDR1 SEHNR and CDR2 FQNEAQ (reference sequence). The CDR3 nucleotides read TGTGCCAGCAGCAACCCCCTGGTAGCCTTCCTCACAGATACGCAGTATTTT. Residues: CASSNPLVAFLTDTQYF. Filled out from reference TRBV7-9 and TRBJ2-3, the complete variable domain reads DTGVSQNPRHKITKRGQNVTFRCDPISEHNRLYWYRQTLGQGPEFLTYFQNEAQLEKSRLLSDRFSAERPKGSFSTLEIQRTEQGDSAMYLCASSNPLVAFLTDTQYFGPGTRLTVL.

DNA for the CDR3: TGCAGCATACGGACAGGGGGTTCGGTGCAAGAGACCCAGTACTTC. Translated, it gives CSIRTGGSVQETQYF. The rearrangement links TRBV29-1 to TRBJ2-5, with TRBD1 matching 10 bases. The CDR3 loop spans 15 amino acids. V dropped 8 bases and J dropped 2; count of bases not matched to a gene: 11. Looked up from germline, CDR1 is SQVTM and CDR2 is ANQGSEA.

V usage is TRBV11-3 and J usage is TRBJ1-1; 8 nucleotides match TRBD1. In germline, CDR1 is SGHNT, CDR2 YENEEA. The CDR3 consists of 14 residues. V lost 3 bases, J lost 5 bases, and 5 bases stayed unmatched. As DNA, the CDR3 is TGTGCCAGCAGCTTGGGACAGGTAGCAACTGAAGCTTTCTTT. It codes for CASSLGQVATEAFF. The full variable domain, with the rest looked up from reference TRBV11-3 and TRBJ1-1, is EAGVVQSPRYKIIEKKQPVAFWCNPISGHNTLYWYLQNLGQGPELLIRYENEEAVDDSQLPKDRFSAERLKGVDSTLKIQPAELGDSAVYLCASSLGQVATEAFFGQGTRLTVV.

The chain links TRBV5-1 to TRBJ2-7; possibly TRBD2 for D (6 bases). CDR3 length: 13 amino acids. V lost 2 bases and J lost 9, with 15 bases in between. Looked up from germline, CDR1 is SGHRS and CDR2 is YFSETQ. The CDR3, as DNA: TGCGCCAGCAGCTTCCCGGGGGATCCAGCGCAGTACTTC. This codes for CASSFPGDPAQYF.

The rearrangement joins TRBV28 to TRBJ2-7; 7 positions agree with TRBD1. V was pared by 8 bases and J by 4 bases, with 11 bases of the junction left unmatched. This CDR3 is 14 amino acids long. Germline loops: CDR1 MDHEN, CDR2 SYDVKM. DNA for the CDR3: TGTGCCAGCTCCCCGGGGACAGAATTTTACGAGCAGTACTTC. Translation gives CASSPGTEFYEQYF.

V gene TRBV19 combines with J gene TRBJ2-5; D possibly corresponds to TRBD1 (6 bases). Germline CDR1 and CDR2: LNHDA and SQIVND (reference sequence). Trimming took 6 bases from V and 5 from J, leaving 22 bases between them. The CDR3 runs 16 residues. The CDR3 bases are TGTGCCAGTAGGGAGAATTTGGGACACACTCGGGAGACCCAGTACTTC. This gives the protein CASRENLGHTRETQYF.

The chain couples TRBV5-4 to TRBJ1-6; no definite D call. Trimming stripped 4 bases from V and 8 bases from J, with 13 bases between. The CDR3 has 14 residues. Germline-derived CDR1 and CDR2 are SGHNT and YYREEE (reference sequence). The CDR3 bases are TGTGCCAGCAGCACCCAGCATCGGGATTCACCCCTCCACTTT. Translation gives CASSTQHRDSPLHF.

The J gene is TRBJ2-2, the V gene TRBV5-1; the D gene is possibly TRBD1 (5 bases). The germline V gene has CDR1 SGHRS and CDR2 YFSETQ. Trimming cost V 3 bases and J 7 bases, with 10 bases left between them. The CDR3 extends over 13 amino acids. CDR3 sequence: CASSWTMFGELFF. The CDR3 DNA sequence: TGCGCCAGCAGCTGGACAATGTTCGGGGAGCTGTTTTTT.

The chain employs TRBV28 and TRBJ1-1; maybe TRBD1 (5 bases). Trimming cost V 2 bases and J 7 bases, with 8 bases left between them. Germline V gives CDR1 MDHEN, CDR2 SYDVKM. This CDR3 spans 12 amino acids. CDR3 protein: CASSLARDEAFF. CDR3 bases: TGTGCCAGCAGTTTAGCCAGGGATGAAGCTTTCTTT.

The chain couples TRBV20-1 to TRBJ1-5; D is undetermined. The germline gives CDR1 DFQATT, CDR2 SNEGSKA (reference sequence). V lost 3 bases to trimming and J lost 5 bases, with 5 bases between them. The CDR3 runs 11 residues. CDR3 nucleotide sequence: TGCAGTGCTAGTCAGGATCAGCCCCAGCATTTT. This codes for CSASQDQPQHF.

The V gene is TRBV6-1, the J gene TRBJ2-4, with D perhaps matching TRBD1 (6 bases). The ends were cut back, 7 bases at V and 1 base at J, with 11 bases in the middle. The germline V gene encodes CDR1 MNHNS and CDR2 SASEGT. The CDR3 has 14 amino acids. The CDR3: CASMEQGAKNIQYF. The CDR3 bases are TGTGCCAGCATGGAGCAGGGGGCCAAAAACATTCAGTACTTC.

The genes are TRBV6-1 and TRBJ2-2, with unresolved D. The V gene lost 7 bases and the J gene lost 0 bases, with 9 bases spanning the gap. CDR3 size: 14 residues. Looked up from germline, CDR1 is MNHNS and CDR2 is SASEGT. Here the CDR3 reads CASKATANTGELFF. DNA for the CDR3: TGTGCCAGCAAGGCGACTGCGAACACCGGGGAGCTGTTTTTT.

This clone appeared a few times. The chain employs TRBV28 and TRBJ1-1; D is uncertain. Germline V lookup: CDR1 MDHEN, CDR2 SYDVKM. V lost 5 bases and J lost 8, with 9 bases in between. The CDR3 length is 11 residues. CDR3 sequence reads: CASSPSGEAFF. DNA for the CDR3: TGTGCCAGCAGTCCATCGGGGGAAGCTTTCTTT.

V gene TRBV7-9 combines with J gene TRBJ2-7; D might be TRBD2 (5 bases). The CDR3 extends over 12 amino acids. V gave up 5 bases and J gave up 4 bases, with 9 bases separating them. Germline-derived CDR1 and CDR2 are SEHNR and FQNEAQ (reference sequence). CDR3 sequence reads: CASSPRTYEQYF. The CDR3, as DNA: TGTGCCAGCAGCCCCCGGACTTACGAGCAGTACTTC.

This chain connects TRBV7-8 to TRBJ2-5; tentatively, D is TRBD1 (6 bases). The CDR3 runs to 16 residues. Trimming stripped 5 bases from V and 5 bases from J, with 21 bases between. Germline CDR1 SGHVS, CDR2 FQNEAQ. The CDR3 bases are TGTGCCAGCAGCGTCCTTCCGGGACACGGAAAGGAGACCCAGTACTTC. This sequence encodes CASSVLPGHGKETQYF.

CDR3 sequence (DNA): TGTGCCAGCAGCAAAAGTGTTGTGATAGGGCAGGGTCTTGGCAATCAGCCCCAGCATTTT. Translation gives CASSKSVVIGQGLGNQPQHF. This chain joins TRBV21-1 and TRBJ1-5; the table calls TRBD1, which could not be checked here. TRBV21-1 is shown as a pseudogene. This CDR3 is built from 20 residues.

In nucleotides, the CDR3 is TGTGCCAGCGCGGCTTGGAGGGATCAGGAGACCCAGTACTTC. This encodes CASAAWRDQETQYF. The genes are TRBV5-8 and TRBJ2-5; TRBD2 might be the D (6 bases). CDR1 and CDR2 from the germline V gene are SGHTS and YDEGEE. The CDR3 runs 14 residues. V was pared by 7 bases and J by 5 bases, with 18 bases between. The whole variable domain, filled in from reference TRBV5-8 and TRBJ2-5, reads EAGVTQSPTHLIKTRGQQATLRCSPISGHTSVYWYQQALGLGLQFLLWYDEGEERNRGNFPPRFSGRQFPNYSSELNVNALELEDSALYLCASAAWRDQETQYFGPGTRLLVL.

The rearrangement links TRBV5-4 to TRBJ2-3; perhaps TRBD1 as D (7 bases). Germline-derived CDR1 and CDR2 are SGHNT and YYREEE (reference sequence). The CDR3 contains 14 residues. V dropped 0 bases and J dropped 5 bases, with 10 bases sitting between them. CDR3 nucleotides: TGTGCCAGCAGCTTGGCGCGGGACAGAGATACGCAGTATTTT. Protein product: CASSLARDRDTQYF.

The chain combines TRBV30 with TRBJ1-4; D uncertain. This CDR3 has 13 amino acids. V lost 1 base, J lost 4 bases, and 7 bases lay in between. Germline V lookup: CDR1 GTSNPN, CDR2 SVGIG (reference sequence). The CDR3 loop is CAWSASLNEKLFF. The CDR3, as DNA: TGTGCCTGGAGTGCGAGTCTTAATGAAAAACTGTTTTTT. Looking up the rest from reference TRBV30 and TRBJ1-4 gives the full variable domain: SQTIHQWPATLVQPVGSPLSLECTVEGTSNPNLYWYRQAAGRGLQLLFYSVGIGQISSEVPQNLSASRPQDRQFILSSKKLLLSDSGFYLCAWSASLNEKLFFGSGTQLSVL.

J is TRBJ2-6 and V is TRBV10-1; TRBD1 might be the D (6 bases). The germline V gene encodes CDR1 WNHNN and CDR2 SYGVQD (reference sequence). There are 14 residues in the CDR3. The ends were cut back, 9 bases at V and 2 bases at J, with 11 bases in the middle. CDR3 bases: TGCGCCAGTTCACAGGGAGCTGGGGCCAACGTCCTGACTTTC. Its protein product is CASSQGAGANVLTF.